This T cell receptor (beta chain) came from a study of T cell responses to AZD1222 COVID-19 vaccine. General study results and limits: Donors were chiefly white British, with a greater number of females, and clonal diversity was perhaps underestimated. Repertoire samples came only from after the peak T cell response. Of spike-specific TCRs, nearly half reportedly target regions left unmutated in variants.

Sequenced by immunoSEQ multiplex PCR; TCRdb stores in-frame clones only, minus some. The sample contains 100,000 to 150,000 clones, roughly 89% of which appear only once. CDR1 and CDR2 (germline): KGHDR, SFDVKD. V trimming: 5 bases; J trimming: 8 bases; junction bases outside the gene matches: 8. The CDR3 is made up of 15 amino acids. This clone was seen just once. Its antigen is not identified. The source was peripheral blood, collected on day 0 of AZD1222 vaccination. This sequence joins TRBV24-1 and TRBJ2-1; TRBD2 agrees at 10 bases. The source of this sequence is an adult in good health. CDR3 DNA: TGTGCCACCAGTGCTAGCGGGGGTTTAAGGTATGAGCAGTTCTTC. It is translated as CATSASGGLRYEQFF.